The subject of this entry is one T cell receptor beta chain. The CDR3 has 15 amino acids. CDR1 and CDR2 (germline): SGHRS, YFSETQ. The germline V and J ends were trimmed by 0 bases and 2 bases, with 9 bases remaining between them. These data belong to a study of cytomegalovirus exposure and HLA in healthy donors. Looking at the study overall: Earlier findings included nearly 120 million unique TCR beta sequences obtained from 150 million to 200 million T cells.

PCR involved 60 Vbeta and 13 Jbeta primers. Per the authors' pipeline: Later work found tens of millions of unique TCR beta chains, with about 10 million shared. The assay was immunoSEQ multiplex PCR, and TCRdb's table has in-frame clones only and misses some. That table gives V, J and clone size, and the DNA gave D and trimming. Seen here are fewer than 120,000 clones, about three quarters observed once, and the top ten hold roughly 2.9%. This receptor was identified in a woman aged 55-70 years in good health and CMV-seropositive. V is TRBV5-1 and J is TRBJ2-1; weak D call: TRBD1 (6 bases). Source material: PBMCs. The CDR3 DNA reads as TGCGCCAGCAGCTTGGTTGGGACAACCTACAATGAGCAGTTCTTC. Its translation is CASSLVGTTYNEQFF.